This T cell receptor beta chain derives from a study of shared clonotypes between healthy human individuals. Study as a whole: CD4 naive and CD4 memory each took three plates per donor, while CD8 naive took two and CD8 memory one.

About this clone itself: Its antigen is currently unknown.

Findings and caveats of the study: The expectation was that sequencing depth would affect clonotype sharing among donors.

This CDR3 is 15 amino acids long. The germline V gene has CDR1 MDHEN and CDR2 SYDVKM. V lost 4 bases and J lost 5, with 17 bases in between. This table comes from immunoSEQ multiplex PCR, and its TCRdb copy is limited to in-frame clones, with some not included. The sample shows over a million clones, around 97% of them seen only once. The sample was naive CD4+ T cells sorted from blood. Documented subset: CD45RA+ positively selected. The receptor's source is a man under 40 in good health. The V and J genes are TRBV28 and TRBJ2-5; the D gene could be TRBD1 or TRBD2 (6 bases each). The CDR3 DNA is TGTGCCAGCAGTTCCCCGGGTGGGGGGCCGGAGACCCAGTACTTC. Translating it yields CASSSPGGGPETQYF. Full variable domain (outside the CDR3, taken from reference TRBV28 and TRBJ2-5): DVKVTQSSRYLVKRTGEKVFLECVQDMDHENMFWYRQDPGLGLRLIYFSYDVKMKEKGDIPEGYSVSREKKERFSLILESASTNQTSMYLCASSSPGGGPETQYFGPGTRLLVL.